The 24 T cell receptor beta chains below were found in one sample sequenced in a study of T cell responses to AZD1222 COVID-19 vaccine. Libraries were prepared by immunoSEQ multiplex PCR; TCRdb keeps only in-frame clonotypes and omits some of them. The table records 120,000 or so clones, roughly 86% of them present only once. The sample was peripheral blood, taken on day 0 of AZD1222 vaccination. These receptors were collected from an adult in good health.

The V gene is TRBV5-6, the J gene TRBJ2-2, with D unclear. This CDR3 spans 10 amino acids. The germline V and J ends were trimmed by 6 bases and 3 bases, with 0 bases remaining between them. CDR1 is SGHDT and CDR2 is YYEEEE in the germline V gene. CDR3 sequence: CASNTGELFF. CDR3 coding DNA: TGTGCCAGCAACACCGGGGAGCTGTTTTTT.

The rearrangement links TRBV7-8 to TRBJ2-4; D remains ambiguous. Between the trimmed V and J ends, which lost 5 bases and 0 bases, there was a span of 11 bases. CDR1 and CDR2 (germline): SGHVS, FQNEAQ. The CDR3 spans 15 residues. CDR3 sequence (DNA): TGTGCCAGCAGCCTATATATACTAGCCAAAAACATTCAGTACTTC. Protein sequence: CASSLYILAKNIQYF.

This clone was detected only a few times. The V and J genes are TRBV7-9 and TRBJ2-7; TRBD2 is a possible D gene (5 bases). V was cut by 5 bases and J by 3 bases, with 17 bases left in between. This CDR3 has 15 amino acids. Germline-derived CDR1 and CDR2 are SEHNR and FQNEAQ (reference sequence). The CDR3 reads CASSPRTTLDYEQYF. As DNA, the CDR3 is TGTGCCAGCAGCCCAAGGACCACACTAGACTACGAGCAGTACTTC.

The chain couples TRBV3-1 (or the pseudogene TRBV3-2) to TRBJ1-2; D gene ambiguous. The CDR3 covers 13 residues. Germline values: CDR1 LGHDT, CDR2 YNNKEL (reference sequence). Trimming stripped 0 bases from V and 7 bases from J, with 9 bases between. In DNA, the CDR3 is TGTGCCAGCAGCCAAGATGGTCACCTTGGCTACACCTTC. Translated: CASSQDGHLGYTF.

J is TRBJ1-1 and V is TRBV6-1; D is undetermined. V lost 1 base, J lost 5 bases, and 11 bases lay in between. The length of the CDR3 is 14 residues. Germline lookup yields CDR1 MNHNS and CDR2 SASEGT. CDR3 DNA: TGTGCCAGCAGTGAAGTTGGGGTTTGGACTGAAGCTTTCTTT. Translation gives CASSEVGVWTEAFF.

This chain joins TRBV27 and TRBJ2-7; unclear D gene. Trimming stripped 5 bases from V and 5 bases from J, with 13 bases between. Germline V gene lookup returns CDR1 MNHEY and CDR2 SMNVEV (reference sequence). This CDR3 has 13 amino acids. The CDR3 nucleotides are TGTGCCAGCAGTCCCCCCGGGCCGAACGAGCAGTACTTC. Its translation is CASSPPGPNEQYF.

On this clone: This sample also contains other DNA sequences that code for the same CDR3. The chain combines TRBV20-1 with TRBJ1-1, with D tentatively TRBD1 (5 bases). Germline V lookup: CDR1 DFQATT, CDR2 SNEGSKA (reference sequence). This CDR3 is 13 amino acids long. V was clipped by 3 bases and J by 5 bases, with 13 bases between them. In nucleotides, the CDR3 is TGCAGTGCTAGTGGGGGTGGTGGGACTGAAGCTTTCTTT. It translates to CSASGGGGTEAFF.

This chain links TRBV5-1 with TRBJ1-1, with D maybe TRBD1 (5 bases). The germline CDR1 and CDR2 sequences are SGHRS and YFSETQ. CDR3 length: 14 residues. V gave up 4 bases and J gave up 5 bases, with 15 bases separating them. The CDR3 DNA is TGCGCCAGCAGCCGCGGACATGGGGAGACTGAAGCTTTCTTT. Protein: CASSRGHGETEAFF.

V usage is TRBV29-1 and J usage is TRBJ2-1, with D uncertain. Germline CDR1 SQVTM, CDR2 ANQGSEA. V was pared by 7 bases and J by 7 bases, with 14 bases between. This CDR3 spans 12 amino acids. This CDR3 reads CSGVRAGNEQFF. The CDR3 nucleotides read TGCAGCGGGGTTAGGGCAGGAAATGAGCAGTTCTTC.

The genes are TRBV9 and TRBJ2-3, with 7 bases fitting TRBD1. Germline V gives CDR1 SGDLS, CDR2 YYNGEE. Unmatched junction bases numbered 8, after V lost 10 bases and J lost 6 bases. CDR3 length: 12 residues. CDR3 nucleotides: TGTGCCTTCGAGGGGGCCAGGGATACGCAGTATTTT. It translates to CAFEGARDTQYF.

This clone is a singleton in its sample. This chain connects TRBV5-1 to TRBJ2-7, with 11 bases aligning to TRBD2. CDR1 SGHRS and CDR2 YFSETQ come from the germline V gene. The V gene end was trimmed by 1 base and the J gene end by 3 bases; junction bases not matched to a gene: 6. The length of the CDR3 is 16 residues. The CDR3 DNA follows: TGCGCCAGCAGCTTGCAACTAGCGGGAGCGTACTACGAGCAGTACTTC. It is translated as CASSLQLAGAYYEQYF.

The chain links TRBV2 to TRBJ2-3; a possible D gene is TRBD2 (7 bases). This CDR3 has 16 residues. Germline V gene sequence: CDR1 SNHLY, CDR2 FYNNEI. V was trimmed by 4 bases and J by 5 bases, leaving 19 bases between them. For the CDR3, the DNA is TGTGCCAGCAGTGGGCCGGGGGGCCGGATGAGAGATACGCAGTATTTT. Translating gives CASSGPGGRMRDTQYF.

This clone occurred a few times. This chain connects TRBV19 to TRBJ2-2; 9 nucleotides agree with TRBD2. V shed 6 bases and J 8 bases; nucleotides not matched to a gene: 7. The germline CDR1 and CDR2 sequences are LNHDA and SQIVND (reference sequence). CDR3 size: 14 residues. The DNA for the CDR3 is TGTGCCAGTAGAGCGGCGGGAGGGCCGGGGGAGCTGTTTTTT. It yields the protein CASRAAGGPGELFF.

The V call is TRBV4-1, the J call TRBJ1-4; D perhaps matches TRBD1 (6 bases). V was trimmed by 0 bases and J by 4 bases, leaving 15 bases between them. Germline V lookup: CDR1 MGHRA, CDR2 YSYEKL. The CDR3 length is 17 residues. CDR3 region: CASSQDAGGIGNEKLFF. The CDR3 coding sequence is TGCGCCAGCAGCCAAGACGCGGGGGGCATCGGTAATGAAAAACTGTTTTTT.

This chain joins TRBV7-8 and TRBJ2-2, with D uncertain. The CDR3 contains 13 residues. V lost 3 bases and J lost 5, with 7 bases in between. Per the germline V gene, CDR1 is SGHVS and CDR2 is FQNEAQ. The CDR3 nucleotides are TGTGCCAGCAGCTTGGCCCGGACCGGGGAGCTGTTTTTT. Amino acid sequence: CASSLARTGELFF. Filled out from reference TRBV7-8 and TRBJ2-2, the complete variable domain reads GAGVSQSPRYKVAKRGQDVALRCDPISGHVSLFWYQQALGQGPEFLTYFQNEAQLDKSGLPSDRFFAERPEGSVSTLKIQRTQQEDSAVYLCASSLARTGELFFGEGSRLTVL.

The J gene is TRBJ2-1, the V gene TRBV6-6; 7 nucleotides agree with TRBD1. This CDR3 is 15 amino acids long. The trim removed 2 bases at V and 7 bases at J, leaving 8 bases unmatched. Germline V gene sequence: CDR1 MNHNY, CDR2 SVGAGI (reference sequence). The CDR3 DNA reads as TGTGCCAGCAGTTACACAGGGGCCCCTCGTAATGAGCAGTTCTTC. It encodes CASSYTGAPRNEQFF.

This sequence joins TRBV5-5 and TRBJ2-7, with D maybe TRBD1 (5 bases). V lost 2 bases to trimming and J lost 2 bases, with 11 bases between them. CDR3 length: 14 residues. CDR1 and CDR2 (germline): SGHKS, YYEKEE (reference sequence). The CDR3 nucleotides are TGTGCCAGCAGCTTTGGGGCGACACCCTACGAGCAGTACTTC. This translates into CASSFGATPYEQYF.

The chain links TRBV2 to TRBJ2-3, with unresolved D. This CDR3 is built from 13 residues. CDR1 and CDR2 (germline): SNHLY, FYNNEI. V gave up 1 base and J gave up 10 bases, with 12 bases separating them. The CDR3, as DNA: TGTGCCAGCAGTGAAGAGGGCGCTTCCGCGCAGTATTTT. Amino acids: CASSEEGASAQYF.

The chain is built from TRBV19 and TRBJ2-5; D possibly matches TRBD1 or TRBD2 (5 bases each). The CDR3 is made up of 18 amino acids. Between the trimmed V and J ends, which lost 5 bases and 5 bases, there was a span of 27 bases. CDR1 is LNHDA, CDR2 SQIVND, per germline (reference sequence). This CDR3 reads CASSLLGLVGGREETQYF. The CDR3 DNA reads TGTGCCAGTAGTCTCCTGGGTCTAGTTGGTGGCAGGGAGGAGACCCAGTACTTC. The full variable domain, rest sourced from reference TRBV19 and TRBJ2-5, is DGGITQSPKYLFRKEGQNVTLSCEQNLNHDAMYWYRQDPGQGLRLIYYSQIVNDFQKGDIAEGYSVSREKKESFPLTVTSAQKNPTAFYLCASSLLGLVGGREETQYFGPGTRLLVL.

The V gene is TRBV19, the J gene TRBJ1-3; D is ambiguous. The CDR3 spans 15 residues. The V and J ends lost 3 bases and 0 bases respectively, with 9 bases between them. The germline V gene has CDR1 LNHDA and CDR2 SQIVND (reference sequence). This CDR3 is CASSIDRFSGNTIYF. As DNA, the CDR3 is TGTGCCAGTAGTATTGACCGGTTCTCTGGAAACACCATATATTTT.

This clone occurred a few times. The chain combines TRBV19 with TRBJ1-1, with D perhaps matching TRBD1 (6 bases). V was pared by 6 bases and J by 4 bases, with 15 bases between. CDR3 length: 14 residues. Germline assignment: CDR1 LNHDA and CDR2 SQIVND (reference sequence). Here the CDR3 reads CASSYLQGGTEAFF. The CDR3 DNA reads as TGTGCCAGTAGCTACTTACAGGGTGGCACTGAAGCTTTCTTT.

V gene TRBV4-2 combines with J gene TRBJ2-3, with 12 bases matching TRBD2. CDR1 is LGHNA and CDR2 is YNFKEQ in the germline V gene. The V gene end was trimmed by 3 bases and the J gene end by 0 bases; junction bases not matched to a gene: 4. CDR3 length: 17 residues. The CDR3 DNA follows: TGTGCCAGCAGCCAGGCAACTAGCGGGAGGAGCACAGATACGCAGTATTTT. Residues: CASSQATSGRSTDTQYF.

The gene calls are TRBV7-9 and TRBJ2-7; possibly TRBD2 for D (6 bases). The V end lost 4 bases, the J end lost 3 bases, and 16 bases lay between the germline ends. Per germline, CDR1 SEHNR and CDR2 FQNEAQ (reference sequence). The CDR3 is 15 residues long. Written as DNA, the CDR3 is TGTGCCAGCAGCTCCATGGGGGAGGTTCGCTACGAGCAGTACTTC. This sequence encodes CASSSMGEVRYEQYF.

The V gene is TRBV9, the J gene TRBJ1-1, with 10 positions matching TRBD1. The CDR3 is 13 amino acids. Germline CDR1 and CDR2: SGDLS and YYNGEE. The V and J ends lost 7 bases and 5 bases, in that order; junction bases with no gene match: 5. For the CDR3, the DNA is TGTGCCAGCGCGACAGGGGGCCAAACTGAAGCTTTCTTT. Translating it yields CASATGGQTEAFF.